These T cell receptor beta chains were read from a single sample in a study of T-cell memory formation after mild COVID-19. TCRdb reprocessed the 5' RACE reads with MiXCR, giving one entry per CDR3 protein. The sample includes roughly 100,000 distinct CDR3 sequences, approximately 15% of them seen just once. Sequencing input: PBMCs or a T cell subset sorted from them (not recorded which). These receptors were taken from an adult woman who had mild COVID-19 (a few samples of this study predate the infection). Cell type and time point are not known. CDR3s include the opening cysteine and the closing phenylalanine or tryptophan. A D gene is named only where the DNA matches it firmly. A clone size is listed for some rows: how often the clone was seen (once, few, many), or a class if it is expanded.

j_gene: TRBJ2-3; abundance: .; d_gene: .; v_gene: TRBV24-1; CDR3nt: TGTGCCACCAGTGACCGCTACACAGATACGCAGTATTTT; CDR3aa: CATSDRYTDTQYF
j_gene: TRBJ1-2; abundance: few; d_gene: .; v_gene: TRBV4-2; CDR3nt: TGTGCCAGCAGCCAAGATCGTCAGGTCAGCATCTTAGGCTACACCTTC; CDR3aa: CASSQDRQVSILGYTF
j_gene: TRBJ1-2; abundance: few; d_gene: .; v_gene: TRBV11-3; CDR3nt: TGTGCCAGCAGCTTCCGGGACGGACTATATGGCTACACCTTC; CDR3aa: CASSFRDGLYGYTF
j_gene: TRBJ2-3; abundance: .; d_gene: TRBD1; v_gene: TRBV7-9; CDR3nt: TGTGCCAGCAGCTCATGGACAGGGGGCACAGATACGCAGTATTTT; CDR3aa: CASSSWTGGTDTQYF
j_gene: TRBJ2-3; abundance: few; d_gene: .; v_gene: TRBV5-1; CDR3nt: TGCGCCAGCAGCTTCTACGGAGGGCTTGAGCAAGGAGATACGCAGTATTTT; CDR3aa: CASSFYGGLEQGDTQYF
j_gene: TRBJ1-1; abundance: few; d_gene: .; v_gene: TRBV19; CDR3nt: TGTGCCAGTAGTATAGGAACTGGCCACACTGAAGCTTTCTTT; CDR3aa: CASSIGTGHTEAFF
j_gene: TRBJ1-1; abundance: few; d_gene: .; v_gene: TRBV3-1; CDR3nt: TGTGCCAGCAGCCCTTATCTGAACACTGAAGCTTTCTTT; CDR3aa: CASSPYLNTEAFF
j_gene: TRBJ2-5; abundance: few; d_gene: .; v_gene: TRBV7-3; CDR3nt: TGTGCCAGCAGCTCGGAGGGCCTCCGAGGAGAGACCCAGTACTTC; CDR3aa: CASSSEGLRGETQYF
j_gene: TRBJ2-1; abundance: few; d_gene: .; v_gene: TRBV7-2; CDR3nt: TGTGCCAGCAGCTTAGCTCCTAGCGTTAGTGACAATGAGCAGTTCTTC; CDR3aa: CASSLAPSVSDNEQFF
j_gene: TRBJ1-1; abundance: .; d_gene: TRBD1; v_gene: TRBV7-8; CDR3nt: TGTGCCAGCAGCGCCCGGATAGGACAGGGGGTAAGGGACACTGAAGCTTTCTTT; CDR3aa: CASSARIGQGVRDTEAFF
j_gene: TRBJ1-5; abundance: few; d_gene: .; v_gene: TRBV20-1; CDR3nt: TGCAGTGCTAGAGATCGGTCCATACCGGGGGATTACGCCAATCAGCCCCAGCATTTT; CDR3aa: CSARDRSIPGDYANQPQHF